A selection of T cell receptor beta chains follows, all from one sample in a study of neurological immune-mediated disorders. MiXCR was run by TCRdb on the 5' RACE reads, yielding one entry per CDR3 protein. This sample yields more than 70,000 distinct CDR3 sequences, of which roughly 17% are seen a single time; about 16% belongs to the top ten. Sequenced sample: PBMCs. These receptors all stem from a woman aged 40 to 49 in good health. The CDR3 runs from the conserved cysteine through the conserved F or W. A D gene is named only where the DNA matches it firmly. Rows may omit the clone size; those that give it use once, few, many or a size class.

d_call,j_call,clone_size,v_call,cdr3_nt,cdr3_aa
TRBD1,TRBJ1-5,many,TRBV2,TGTGCCAGCAGTGAAGCCCAGGCCAGGACAGGGCCCCAGCATTTT,CASSEAQARTGPQHF
TRBD1,TRBJ2-7,few,TRBV18,TGTGCCAGCTCACCAAGACAGGGTGAAGAGCAGTACTTC,CASSPRQGEEQYF
-,TRBJ2-3,many,TRBV5-5,TGTGCCAGCAGCTTGGAGGGGAGCACAGATACGCAGTATTTT,CASSLEGSTDTQYF
-,TRBJ2-2,many,TRBV7-2,TGTGCCAGCAGGCGCAGGGCGACCGGGGAGCTGTTTTTT,CASRRRATGELFF
TRBD1,TRBJ1-5,many,TRBV6-6,TGTGCCAGCAGTGCTCTGGGGGGACAGGCGAGCAATCAGCCCCAGCATTTT,CASSALGGQASNQPQHF
-,TRBJ2-1,-,TRBV5-5,-,CASSFYICSAKIAGRPYNEQFF
TRBD1,TRBJ2-1,-,TRBV4-2,TGTGCCAGCAGCCGGACAGGGACCCTAGACTCCTACAATGAGCAGTTCTTC,CASSRTGTLDSYNEQFF
-,TRBJ1-5,many,TRBV28,TGTGCCAGCAGTTTTGAGGGGGTCGGAAGAAAGCCCCAGCATTTT,CASSFEGVGRKPQHF
-,TRBJ1-6,many,TRBV28,TGTGCCAGCAGTTTGGGGGACATGACTAATTCACCCCTCCACTTT,CASSLGDMTNSPLHF
-,TRBJ1-2,many,TRBV7-2,TGTGCCAGCAGCTTAGAGGGGGATAACTATGGCTACACCTTC,CASSLEGDNYGYTF
TRBD1,TRBJ2-5,many,TRBV12-3/TRBV12-4,TGTGCCAGCAGACGAGGGACAGAGAAAGAGACCCAGTACTTC,CASRRGTEKETQYF
-,TRBJ1-2,many,TRBV20-1,TGCAGACCCGAGGGGGGAAGTGGTGGCTACACCTTC,CRPEGGSGGYTF
-,TRBJ2-7,few,TRBV4-1,TGCGCCAGCAGCCAAGATGAGGGGCCAGGGGTTTCCTACGAGCAGTACTTC,CASSQDEGPGVSYEQYF
TRBD1,TRBJ1-6,many,TRBV20-1,TGCAGTGCTAAGGTGGCGTGGGACAGGGATTCACCCCTCCACTTT,CSAKVAWDRDSPLHF